This T cell receptor (beta chain) comes out of a study of shared clonotypes between healthy human individuals. Study background: Every donor yielded three CD4 naive, three CD4 memory, two CD8 naive and one CD8 memory plate.

In the case of this clone: What it binds is unknown.

The study, taken as a whole, reports: An expected dependence of interdonor clonotype sharing on sequencing depth was noted. In general, naive subsets displayed greater estimated richness than memory subsets did.

Profiling relied on immunoSEQ multiplex PCR, and the TCRdb table lists in-frame clones only, not all of them. The table has some 680,000 clones, about three quarters seen once; the top ten hold about 1.8%. With V trimmed by 6 bases and J by 3 bases, 8 bases remained unmatched. Germline V gene lookup returns CDR1 SGHRS and CDR2 YFSETQ. This CDR3 spans 14 amino acids. V is TRBV5-1 and J is TRBJ2-5; TRBD1 matches 7 bases. The clonotype was recovered from a woman aged 25-40 years in good health. Specimen: memory CD4+ T cells sorted from blood. Subset indicated: CD45RA-negative fraction. For the CDR3, the DNA is TGCGCCAGCAACGTTGGGACAGCAAAAGAGACCCAGTACTTC. This sequence encodes CASNVGTAKETQYF.